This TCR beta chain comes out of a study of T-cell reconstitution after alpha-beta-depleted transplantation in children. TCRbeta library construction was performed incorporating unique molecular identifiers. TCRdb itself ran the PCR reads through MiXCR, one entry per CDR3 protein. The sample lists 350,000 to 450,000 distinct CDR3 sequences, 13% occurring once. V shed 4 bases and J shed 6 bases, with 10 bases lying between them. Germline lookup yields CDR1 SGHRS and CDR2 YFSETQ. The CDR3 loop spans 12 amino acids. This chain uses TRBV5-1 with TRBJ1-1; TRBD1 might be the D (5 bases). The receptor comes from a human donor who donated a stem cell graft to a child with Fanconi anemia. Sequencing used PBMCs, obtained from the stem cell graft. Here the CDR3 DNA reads TGCGCCAGCAGCGCGGGGGGACCTGAAGCTTTCTTT. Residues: CASSAGGPEAFF.